Sequencing of this T cell receptor beta chain was carried out in a study of a mutant IDH1 vaccine in newly diagnosed glioma (dated by TCRdb to 2020 to 2022). With regard to the full study: Vaccination began 4-6 weeks after radiotherapy alone, or alongside temozolomide cycles in the chemotherapy-containing groups. For exploratory analyses, around 23 treated patients had longitudinal TCRB deep sequencing done wherever samples were available. Visit V12 was the week-35 safety follow-up and visit V13 was the week-47 end of study. The roughly 32 treated patients were 62.5% male and around 40% female, with a mean age of approximately 40 years. Before enrollment, patients had received standard therapy of radiotherapy alone, temozolomide alone, or radiochemotherapy with temozolomide; most received the combination. Peripheral blood was drawn at six visits: V03 (baseline), V05, V07, V10, V12 and V13.

With respect to this clone: This receptor's antigen is unknown. Per-base qualities were not stored, and no clone one base away is much larger.

Overall study results and their limits: Availability determined which PBMC samples were chosen for TCRB deep sequencing. Immune responses induced by the vaccine were seen in around 94% of patients across multiple MHC alleles. The authors noted that analyses of patient blood samples could not be reproduced because of sample limitations. Changes in the top peripheral T cell clonotypes picked up by TCRB sequencing did not appear to be linked to pseudoprogression.

The intended sense of this specimen's time point label: week 35, safety follow-up. A 20-mer mutant IDH1 peptide at 300 micrograms in Montanide made up each vaccine dose, which was injected subcutaneously together with topical imiquimod. Across visits V03 through V10, patients got a total of eight vaccinations, given in weeks 1, 3, 5, 7, 11, 15, 19 and 23. Donors had newly diagnosed WHO grade 3 or 4 IDH1-mutant astrocytomas with loss of nuclear ATRX. The samples were drawn from NOA16, a multicentre, single-arm, open-label phase I trial in Germany that tested a mutant IDH1 peptide vaccine in humans for the first time. Genomic DNA for TCRB sequencing was extracted from EDTA blood using the DNeasy Blood and Tissue Kit. The library was obtained by the immunoSEQ multiplex PCR assay. Rearranged TCR beta chain sequences were amplified with the hsTCRB Kit following the manufacturer's protocol. An Illumina MiSeq was used to sequence the TCRB libraries. The source study handled its data this way. The proprietary platform of the kit vendor was used for demultiplexing, trimming and gene mapping. TCRdb's version of the immuneACCESS table is confined to in-frame rearrangements and falls short of the full clone set. An unresolved V gene accounts for under half of the shortfall where checked; the remainder is of unknown origin. The V and J calls and the clone size are those of that table, but D and trimming were determined from the DNA. For this sample there are roughly 44,000 clones; about 86% appear just once. More than 4.5% of the sample rests with the top ten.

Including cysteine and phenylalanine, the CDR3 has 12 amino acids. Just CDR3 DNA is preserved here, 36 bases in frame from base 1. V is cut by 10 bases and J by 1 base, and the space between the germline ends is 10 bases. The germline V gene specifies SNHLY as CDR1 and FYNNEI as CDR2. This receptor was identified in a woman between 35 and 50 years old with glioma. Some clones in this sample may be carry-over from other donors' samples. This sequence uses TRBV2 and TRBJ1-1, with the D gene too uncertain to name. Sequencing was performed on PBMCs, taken from a glioma patient whose treatment included an IDH1 peptide vaccine. The nucleotide sequence is TGTGCCACCTCAAATTCGAACACTGAAGCTTTCTTT. Its translation is CATSNSNTEAFF.